One and the same sample provided the 11 T cell receptor beta chains below, sequenced in a study of ipilimumab plus nivolumab after autologous stem cell transplantation. TCRdb keeps only in-frame clones here, not all; method: immunoSEQ multiplex PCR. The table lists 15,000 to 20,000 clones, over 75% of them singletons. This specimen consisted of PBMCs, obtained in a trial of ipilimumab plus nivolumab as post-transplant consolidation. The receptors derive from a male donor with diffuse large B-cell lymphoma.

The chain links TRBV2 to TRBJ2-7; D may be TRBD1 (5 bases). The CDR3 sequence is 12 residues long. V was pared by 7 bases and J by 3 bases, with 10 bases between. Germline V gene data show CDR1 as SNHLY and CDR2 as FYNNEI. DNA for the CDR3: TGTGCCAGCATTCGCCAGGGCTACGAGCAGTACTTC. Translated, it gives CASIRQGYEQYF.

The genes are TRBV7-2 and TRBJ1-4, with D possibly TRBD1 on 6 matching bases. The germline gives CDR1 SGHTA, CDR2 FQGNSA. V was cut by 0 bases and J by 7 bases, with 18 bases left in between. This CDR3 comprises 17 residues. CDR3 sequence (DNA): TGTGCCAGCAGCTTAGCGTGGTTAGCCAGGGGTTCTGAAAAACTGTTTTTT. Amino acids: CASSLAWLARGSEKLFF.

The V call is TRBV6-6, the J call TRBJ2-7; TRBD1 aligns across 9 bases. Germline values: CDR1 MNHNY, CDR2 SVGAGI (reference sequence). The CDR3 length is 15 residues. With 6 bases clipped from V and 2 bases from J, the junction kept 8 bases outside the gene matches. DNA for the CDR3: TGTGCCAGCAGGCCAGACAGGGGGGGAACCTACGAGCAGTACTTC. Translation: CASRPDRGGTYEQYF.

This sequence joins TRBV28 and TRBJ1-5, with D possibly being TRBD1 (5 bases). V gave up 3 bases and J gave up 6 bases, with 15 bases separating them. Germline assignment: CDR1 MDHEN and CDR2 SYDVKM. The CDR3 consists of 15 residues. The CDR3 DNA sequence: TGTGCCAGCAGTTTGTCGTCGCAGGGTCGTCAGCCCCAGCATTTT. It specifies CASSLSSQGRQPQHF.

This chain uses TRBV19 with TRBJ2-2, with TRBD1 matching over 7 bases. The germline CDR1 and CDR2 sequences are LNHDA and SQIVND (reference sequence). The CDR3 has 16 amino acids. V lost 5 bases, J lost 0 bases, and 6 bases stayed unmatched. CDR3 in DNA: TGTGCCAGTAGTCCTTGGGGGACAGCGAACACCGGGGAGCTGTTTTTT. Translated: CASSPWGTANTGELFF.

This clone was detected only once. The rearrangement links TRBV11-2 to TRBJ2-3; perhaps D is TRBD1 or TRBD2 (6 bases each). CDR3 length equals 16 residues. V dropped 0 bases and J dropped 6 bases, with 16 bases sitting between them. Germline CDR1 reads SGHAT; CDR2 reads FQNNGV. The CDR3 region has the DNA TGTGCCAGCAGCTTAGAGGGATGGGGGGCAGCCGATACGCAGTATTTT. This translates into CASSLEGWGAADTQYF.

Only one count was recorded for this clone. The rearrangement uses TRBV6-6 and TRBJ1-1; possibly TRBD1 for D (6 bases). The CDR3 runs to 14 residues. Germline CDR1 and CDR2: MNHNY and SVGAGI (reference sequence). Trimming removed 4 bases from V and 1 base from J, with 10 bases in between. This CDR3 is CASSSYRANTEAFF. CDR3 coding DNA: TGTGCCAGCAGTTCGTACAGGGCGAACACTGAAGCTTTCTTT.

This clone was found a few times. The rearrangement joins TRBV29-1 to TRBJ1-1, with D tentatively TRBD1 (5 bases). The CDR3 has 13 amino acids. Trimming shortened V by 4 bases and J by 0 bases, and 9 bases separated the two germline ends. CDR1 and CDR2 from the germline V gene are SQVTM and ANQGSEA. The CDR3 coding sequence is TGCAGCGTTGTTCAGGGCATGAACACTGAAGCTTTCTTT. Translation gives CSVVQGMNTEAFF. The full variable domain, its missing parts supplied by reference TRBV29-1 and TRBJ1-1, is SAVISQKPSRDICQRGTSLTIQCQVDSQVTMMFWYRQQPGQSLTLIATANQGSEATYESGFVIDKFPISRPNLTFSTLTVSNMSPEDSSIYLCSVVQGMNTEAFFGQGTRLTVV.

The chain employs TRBV5-1 and TRBJ2-7; 7 bases match TRBD2. J was trimmed by 3 bases and V by 3 bases; bases with no gene match: 12. Germline lookup yields CDR1 SGHRS and CDR2 YFSETQ. The CDR3 loop spans 16 amino acids. CDR3 sequence reads: CASSSTGGPSYYEQYF. In DNA form, the CDR3 reads TGCGCCAGCAGCTCCACGGGGGGTCCTTCCTACTACGAGCAGTACTTC.

V is TRBV2 and J is TRBJ2-6, with D unresolved. Germline V gene lookup returns CDR1 SNHLY and CDR2 FYNNEI. The V and J ends lost 2 bases and 0 bases respectively, with 8 bases between them. There are 16 residues in the CDR3. The CDR3 DNA reads as TGTGCCAGCAGTGAAAAGTGGCGCTCTGGGGCCAACGTCCTGACTTTC. As protein: CASSEKWRSGANVLTF.

This CDR3 reads CASSRDASTDTQYF. The CDR3 DNA is TGTGCCAGTAGCCGGGACGCAAGCACAGATACGCAGTATTTT. The chain carries TRBV19 and TRBJ2-3; D assignment may be TRBD1 or TRBD2 (5 bases each). The V gene's germline CDR1 is LNHDA and CDR2 SQIVND (reference sequence). V dropped 6 bases and J dropped 0 bases, with 10 bases sitting between them. This CDR3 spans 14 amino acids. Full variable domain (outside the CDR3, taken from reference TRBV19 and TRBJ2-3): DGGITQSPKYLFRKEGQNVTLSCEQNLNHDAMYWYRQDPGQGLRLIYYSQIVNDFQKGDIAEGYSVSREKKESFPLTVTSAQKNPTAFYLCASSRDASTDTQYFGPGTRLTVL.